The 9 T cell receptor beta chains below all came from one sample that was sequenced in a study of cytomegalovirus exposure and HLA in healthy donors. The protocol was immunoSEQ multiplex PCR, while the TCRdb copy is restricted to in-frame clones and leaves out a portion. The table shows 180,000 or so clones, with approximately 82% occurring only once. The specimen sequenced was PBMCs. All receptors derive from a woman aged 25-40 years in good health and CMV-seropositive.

DNA of the CDR3: TGTGCCAGCAGCGTAGAGGTCAATAGCGATACGCAGTATTTT. Translated: CASSVEVNSDTQYF. The chain joins TRBV9 to TRBJ2-3, with D hard to call. The germline CDR1 and CDR2 sequences are SGDLS and YYNGEE. The CDR3 runs 14 residues. Trimming pared 0 bases from V and 6 bases from J, leaving 11 bases between.

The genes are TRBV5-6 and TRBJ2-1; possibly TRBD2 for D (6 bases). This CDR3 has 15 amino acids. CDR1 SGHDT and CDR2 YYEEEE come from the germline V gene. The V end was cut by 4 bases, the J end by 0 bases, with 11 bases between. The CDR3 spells CASSRGVSSYNEQFF. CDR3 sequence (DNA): TGTGCCAGCAGCCGCGGGGTGAGCTCCTACAATGAGCAGTTCTTC.

In nucleotides, the CDR3 is TGTGCCAGTAGGGGAGGGACCGCGAACACCGGGGAGCTGTTTTTT. Translating it yields CASRGGTANTGELFF. The chain joins TRBV19 to TRBJ2-2; TRBD2 agrees at 7 bases. CDR3 length equals 15 residues. CDR1 LNHDA and CDR2 SQIVND come from the germline V gene (reference sequence). The V segment lost 6 bases and the J segment 0 bases; nucleotides outside the gene matches: 4.

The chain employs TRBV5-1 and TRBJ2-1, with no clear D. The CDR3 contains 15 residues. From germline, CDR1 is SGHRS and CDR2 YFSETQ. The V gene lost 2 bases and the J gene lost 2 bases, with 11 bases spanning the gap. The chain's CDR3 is CASSFMGSAYNEQFF. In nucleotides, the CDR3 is TGCGCCAGCAGCTTTATGGGCTCGGCCTACAATGAGCAGTTCTTC.

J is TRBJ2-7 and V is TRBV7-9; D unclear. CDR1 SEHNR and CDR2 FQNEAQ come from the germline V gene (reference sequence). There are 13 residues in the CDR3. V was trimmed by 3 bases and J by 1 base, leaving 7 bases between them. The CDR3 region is CASSFLLSYEQYF. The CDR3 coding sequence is TGTGCCAGCAGCTTTCTCCTGTCCTACGAGCAGTACTTC.

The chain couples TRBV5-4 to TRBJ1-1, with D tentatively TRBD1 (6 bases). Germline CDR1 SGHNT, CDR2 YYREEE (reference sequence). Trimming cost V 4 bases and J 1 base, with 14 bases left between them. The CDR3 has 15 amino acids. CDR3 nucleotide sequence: TGTGCCAGCAGCCCAGGGACAAGGGGGAACACTGAAGCTTTCTTT. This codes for CASSPGTRGNTEAFF.

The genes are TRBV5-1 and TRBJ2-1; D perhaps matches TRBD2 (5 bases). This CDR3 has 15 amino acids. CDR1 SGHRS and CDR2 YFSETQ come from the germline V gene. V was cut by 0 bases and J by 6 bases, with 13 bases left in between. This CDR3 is CASSLAIASTNEQFF. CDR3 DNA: TGCGCCAGCAGCTTGGCCATTGCTAGCACCAATGAGCAGTTCTTC.

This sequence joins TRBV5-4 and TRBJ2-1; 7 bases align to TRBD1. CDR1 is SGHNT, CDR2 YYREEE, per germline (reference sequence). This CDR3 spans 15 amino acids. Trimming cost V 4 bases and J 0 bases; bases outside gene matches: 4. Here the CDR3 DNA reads TGTGCCAGCAGCCGCGACAGGGCCTCCTACAATGAGCAGTTCTTC. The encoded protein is CASSRDRASYNEQFF. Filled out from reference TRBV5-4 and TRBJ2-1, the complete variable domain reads ETGVTQSPTHLIKTRGQQVTLRCSSQSGHNTVSWYQQALGQGPQFIFQYYREEENGRGNFPPRFSGLQFPNYSSELNVNALELDDSALYLCASSRDRASYNEQFFGPGTRLTVL.

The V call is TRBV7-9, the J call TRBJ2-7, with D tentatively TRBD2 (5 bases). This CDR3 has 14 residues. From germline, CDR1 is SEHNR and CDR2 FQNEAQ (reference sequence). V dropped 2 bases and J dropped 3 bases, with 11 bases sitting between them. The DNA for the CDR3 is TGTGCCAGCAGCTTAAGCGGTCCCTACTACGAGCAGTACTTC. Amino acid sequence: CASSLSGPYYEQYF.